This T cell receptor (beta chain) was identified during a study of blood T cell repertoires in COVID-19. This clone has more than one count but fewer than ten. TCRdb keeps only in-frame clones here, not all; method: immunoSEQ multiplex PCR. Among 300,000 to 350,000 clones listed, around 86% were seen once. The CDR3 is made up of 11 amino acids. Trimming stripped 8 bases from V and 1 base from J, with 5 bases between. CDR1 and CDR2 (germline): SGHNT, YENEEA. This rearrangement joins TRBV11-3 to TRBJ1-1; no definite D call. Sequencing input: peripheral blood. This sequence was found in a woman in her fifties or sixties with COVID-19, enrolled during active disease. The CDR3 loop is CASSWNTEAFF. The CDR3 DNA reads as TGTGCCAGCTCGTGGAACACTGAAGCTTTCTTT. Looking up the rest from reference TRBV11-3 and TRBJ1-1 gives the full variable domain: EAGVVQSPRYKIIEKKQPVAFWCNPISGHNTLYWYLQNLGQGPELLIRYENEEAVDDSQLPKDRFSAERLKGVDSTLKIQPAELGDSAVYLCASSWNTEAFFGQGTRLTVV.